Shown below are 9 T cell receptor beta chains from a single sample sequenced in a study of control samples from healthy donors and cancer patients. Produced via immunoSEQ multiplex PCR; TCRdb's table is partial and in-frame only. The table shows some 82,000 clones, with approximately 87% occurring only once. Sequenced sample: blood. The receptors come from a man aged 50 to 59 in good health.

V usage is TRBV27 and J usage is TRBJ1-1; no firm D call. V was shortened by 4 bases and J by 2 bases, with 8 bases between the two germline ends. The CDR3 spans 13 residues. Germline V lookup: CDR1 MNHEY, CDR2 SMNVEV (reference sequence). The CDR3 DNA sequence: TGTGCCAGCAGTTGGACCGAAAACACTGAAGCTTTCTTT. Its protein product is CASSWTENTEAFF.

The chain combines TRBV4-3 with TRBJ1-1, with a possible D match to TRBD1 (5 bases). The V end was cut by 5 bases, the J end by 0 bases, with 13 bases between. Germline assignment: CDR1 LGHNA and CDR2 YSLEER. The CDR3 covers 15 residues. As DNA, the CDR3 is TGCGCCAGCAGCTATGGGACGTCGATGAACACTGAAGCTTTCTTT. Amino acids: CASSYGTSMNTEAFF.

The chain has TRBV3-1 (or the pseudogene TRBV3-2) and TRBJ2-3; D unresolved. The CDR3 has 11 residues. The germline gives CDR1 LGHDT, CDR2 YNNKEL (reference sequence). The ends were cut back, 2 bases at V and 5 bases at J, with 2 bases in the middle. In nucleotides, the CDR3 is TGTGCCAGCAGCCAAATAGATACGCAGTATTTT. Residues: CASSQIDTQYF.

The chain employs TRBV2 and TRBJ1-1; D is perhaps TRBD1 (5 bases). This CDR3 has 14 residues. V lost 4 bases to trimming and J lost 0 bases, with 9 bases between them. From germline, CDR1 is SNHLY and CDR2 FYNNEI. The CDR3 reads CASSVDIMNTEAFF. The CDR3 region has the DNA TGTGCCAGCAGTGTGGACATCATGAACACTGAAGCTTTCTTT.

This clone was recorded once. V usage is TRBV12-5 and J usage is TRBJ2-5; D is possibly TRBD2 (5 bases). This CDR3 is 16 amino acids long. Looked up from germline, CDR1 is LGHNT and CDR2 is FRNRAP. Between the trimmed V and J ends, which lost 0 bases and 5 bases, there was a span of 16 bases. Written as DNA, the CDR3 is TGTGCTAGTGGTTTGGTACGCGCAAAGAGGGTCGAGACCCAGTACTTC. It codes for CASGLVRAKRVETQYF.

This clone was detected once. The J gene is TRBJ1-1, the V gene TRBV27, with 8 bases matching TRBD1. The V gene's germline CDR1 is MNHEY and CDR2 SMNVEV (reference sequence). The CDR3 has 16 amino acids. J lost 7 bases, V lost 6 bases, and 16 bases had no gene match. The CDR3: CASSRSPAGGLIEAFF. CDR3 nucleotide sequence: TGTGCCAGCAGCCGAAGCCCTGCAGGGGGCTTGATTGAAGCTTTCTTT.

The chain carries TRBV4-3 and TRBJ1-2; no definite D call. This CDR3 contains 13 residues. Trimming left V 3 bases short and J 2 bases short, with 7 bases between. The V gene's germline CDR1 is LGHNA and CDR2 YSLEER. For the CDR3, the DNA is TGCGCCAGCAGCCACATGGACAACTATGGCTACACCTTC. This gives the protein CASSHMDNYGYTF.

The chain employs TRBV24-1 and TRBJ2-3; TRBD2 matches at 7 bases. Germline trimming cut 4 bases from V and 1 base from J; bases unmatched to any gene: 4. This CDR3 contains 15 residues. The germline gives CDR1 KGHDR, CDR2 SFDVKD. The CDR3 nucleotides read TGTGCCACCAGTGACCCCGGACTAGGCACAGATACGCAGTATTTT. Protein sequence: CATSDPGLGTDTQYF.

The chain employs TRBV11-2 and TRBJ2-7, with TRBD1 as a possible D gene (6 bases). The CDR3 sequence is 14 residues long. Germline assignment: CDR1 SGHAT and CDR2 FQNNGV. Trimming cost V 4 bases and J 4 bases, with 14 bases left between them. CDR3 amino acids: CASSSPRGGYEQYF. The CDR3 region has the DNA TGTGCCAGCAGCTCGCCCAGGGGTGGGTACGAGCAGTACTTC.